This T cell receptor (beta chain) was sequenced in a study of shared clonotypes between healthy human individuals. Across the study: A couple of women and three men aged 18 to 49 made up the donors. Points from the study as a whole: Memory subsets generally showed smaller estimated richness than naive subsets did.

When replicate PCRs were run on sorted subsets, they used about 220 ng DNA, roughly 30,000 T cell genomes. In the study's own analysis: Filtering differed, since immunoSEQ gave only junction sequences and no quality scores. Sequenced by immunoSEQ multiplex PCR; TCRdb stores in-frame clones only, minus some. The DNA was the basis for D and trimming; V, J and clone size are from that table. The table has 2 million to 2.5 million clones, roughly 94% seen once. With regard to this clone: Antigen unknown.

Trimming cost V 0 bases and J 7 bases, with 9 bases left between them. The CDR3 is made up of 13 amino acids. Germline CDR1 reads SGHAT; CDR2 reads FQNNGV. The TCR comes from a man in his late teens or twenties in good health. V and J are TRBV11-2 and TRBJ1-1; possible D gene TRBD1, 5 bases. Sequencing input: naive CD4+ T cells sorted from blood. Subset in this sample: CD45RA+ positively selected. The CDR3 is CASSLEARDEAFF. The CDR3 DNA reads TGTGCCAGCAGCTTAGAGGCCAGGGATGAAGCTTTCTTT.